These 4 T cell receptor beta chains were all obtained from the same sample, sequenced in a study of CD8 T cells in Susac syndrome. About 0.5 to 1 ug RNA was reverse transcribed with random hexamers. Using its own MiXCR run on the immunoSEQ multiplex PCR reads, TCRdb lists one record per CDR3 protein. This table holds some 200,000 distinct CDR3 sequences, nearly 97% found once. Sample: CD4+ T cells from PBMCs. The receptors stem from a human donor with multiple sclerosis.

CDR3 protein: CASSQEGGDRVAFF. CDR3 in DNA: TGTGCCAGCAGCCAAGAGGGAGGCGACAGGGTGGCTTTCTTT. V and J are TRBV4-2 and TRBJ1-1; 7 positions agree with TRBD1. V lost 0 bases and J lost 11; bases outside the gene matches: 9. Germline V gene lookup returns CDR1 LGHNA and CDR2 YNFKEQ. The CDR3 sequence is 14 residues long.

The V and J genes are TRBV30 and TRBJ1-2, with no clear D. CDR1 and CDR2 (germline): GTSNPN, SVGIG (reference sequence). This CDR3 comprises 13 residues. V was trimmed by 1 base and J by 8 bases, leaving 14 bases between them. The CDR3: CAWSEAPTDGYTF. The CDR3 DNA reads TGTGCCTGGAGTGAAGCCCCTACGGACGGCTACACCTTC. The full variable domain, with the rest looked up from reference TRBV30 and TRBJ1-2, is SQTIHQWPATLVQPVGSPLSLECTVEGTSNPNLYWYRQAAGRGLQLLFYSVGIGQISSEVPQNLSASRPQDRQFILSSKKLLLSDSGFYLCAWSEAPTDGYTFGSGTRLTVV.

The rearrangement joins TRBV20-1 to TRBJ2-2, with D tentatively TRBD1 or TRBD2 (5 bases each). This CDR3 has 17 residues. The germline V gene has CDR1 DFQATT and CDR2 SNEGSKA (reference sequence). The V end was cut by 2 bases, the J end by 2 bases, with 18 bases between. CDR3 nucleotides: TGCAGTGCTAGACCTGGTTGGGGGACGCCTAACACCGGGGAGCTGTTTTTT. This translates into CSARPGWGTPNTGELFF.

The chain couples TRBV30 to TRBJ2-7; 11 nucleotides align to TRBD1. Losses at the gene ends were 1 base for V and 2 bases for J; bases not matched to a gene: 1. CDR1 and CDR2 from the germline V gene are GTSNPN and SVGIG (reference sequence). The CDR3 spans 14 residues. CDR3 sequence (DNA): TGTGCCTGGAGTGAGGACAGGGGGCCCTACGAGCAGTACTTC. It codes for CAWSEDRGPYEQYF.